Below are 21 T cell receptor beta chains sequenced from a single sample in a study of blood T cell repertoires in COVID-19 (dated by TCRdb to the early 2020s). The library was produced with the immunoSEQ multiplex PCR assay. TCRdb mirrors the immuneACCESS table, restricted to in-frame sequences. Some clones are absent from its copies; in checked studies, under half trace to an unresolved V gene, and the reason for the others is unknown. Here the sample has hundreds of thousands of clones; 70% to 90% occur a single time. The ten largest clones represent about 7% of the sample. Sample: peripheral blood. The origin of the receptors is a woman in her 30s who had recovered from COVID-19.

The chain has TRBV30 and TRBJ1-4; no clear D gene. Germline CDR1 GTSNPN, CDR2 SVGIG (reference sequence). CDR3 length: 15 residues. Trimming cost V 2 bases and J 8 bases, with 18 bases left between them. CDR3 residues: CAWSPGLGGREKLFF. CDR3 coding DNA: TGTGCCTGGAGTCCGGGCCTCGGAGGGAGGGAAAAACTGTTTTTT.

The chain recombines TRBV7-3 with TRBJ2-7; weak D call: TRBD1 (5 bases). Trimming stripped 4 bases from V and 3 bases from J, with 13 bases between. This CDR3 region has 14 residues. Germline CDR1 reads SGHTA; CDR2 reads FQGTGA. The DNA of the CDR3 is TGTGCCAGCAGCTCTAACGACAGAATCTACGAGCAGTACTTC. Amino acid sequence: CASSSNDRIYEQYF.

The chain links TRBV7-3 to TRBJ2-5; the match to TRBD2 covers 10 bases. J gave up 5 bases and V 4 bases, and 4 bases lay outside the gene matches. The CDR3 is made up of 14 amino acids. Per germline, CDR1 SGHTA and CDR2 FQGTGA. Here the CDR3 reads CASSSGGLAETQYF. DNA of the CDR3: TGTGCCAGCAGCTCCGGGGGACTAGCGGAGACCCAGTACTTC.

For the CDR3, the DNA is TGTGCCAGTAGACGGACAGGTGGACTGCGCGGAGCTTTCTTT. Protein product: CASRRTGGLRGAFF. The V and J genes are TRBV19 and TRBJ1-1; TRBD1 agrees at 7 bases. Looked up from germline, CDR1 is LNHDA and CDR2 is SQIVND (reference sequence). V was pared by 6 bases and J by 10 bases, with 14 bases of the junction left unmatched. CDR3 length equals 14 residues.

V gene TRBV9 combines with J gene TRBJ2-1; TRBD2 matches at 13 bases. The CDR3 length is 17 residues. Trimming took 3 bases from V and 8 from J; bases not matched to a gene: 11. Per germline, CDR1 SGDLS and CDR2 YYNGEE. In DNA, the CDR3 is TGTGCCAGCAGCGCCACTAGCGGGGGGGCCGTAGGATATGAGCAGTTCTTC. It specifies CASSATSGGAVGYEQFF.

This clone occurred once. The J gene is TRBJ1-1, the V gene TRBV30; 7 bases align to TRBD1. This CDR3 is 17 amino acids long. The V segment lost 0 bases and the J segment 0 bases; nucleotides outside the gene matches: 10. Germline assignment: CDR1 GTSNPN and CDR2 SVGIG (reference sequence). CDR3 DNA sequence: TGTGCCTGGAGTGTCTCCTTGGCGGGACAGCTGAACACTGAAGCTTTCTTT. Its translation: CAWSVSLAGQLNTEAFF.

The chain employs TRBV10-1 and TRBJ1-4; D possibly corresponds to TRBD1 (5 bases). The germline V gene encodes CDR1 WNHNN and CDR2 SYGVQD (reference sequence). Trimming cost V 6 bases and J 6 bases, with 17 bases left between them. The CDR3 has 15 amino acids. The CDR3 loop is CASSSKWGGDEKLFF. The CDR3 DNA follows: TGCGCCAGCAGCAGCAAGTGGGGCGGTGATGAAAAACTGTTTTTT.

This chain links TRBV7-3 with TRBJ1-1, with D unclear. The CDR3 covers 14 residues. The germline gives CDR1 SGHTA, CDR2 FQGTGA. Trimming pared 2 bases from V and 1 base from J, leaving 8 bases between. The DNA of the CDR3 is TGTGCCAGCAGCTTACTAGGAGAGAACACTGAAGCTTTCTTT. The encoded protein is CASSLLGENTEAFF.

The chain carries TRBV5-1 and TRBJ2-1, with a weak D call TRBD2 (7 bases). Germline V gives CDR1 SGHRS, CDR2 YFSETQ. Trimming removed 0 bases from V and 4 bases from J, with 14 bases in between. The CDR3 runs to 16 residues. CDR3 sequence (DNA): TGCGCCAGCAGCTTGGCGGCGGGGGCGAGTTACAATGAGCAGTTCTTC. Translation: CASSLAAGASYNEQFF.

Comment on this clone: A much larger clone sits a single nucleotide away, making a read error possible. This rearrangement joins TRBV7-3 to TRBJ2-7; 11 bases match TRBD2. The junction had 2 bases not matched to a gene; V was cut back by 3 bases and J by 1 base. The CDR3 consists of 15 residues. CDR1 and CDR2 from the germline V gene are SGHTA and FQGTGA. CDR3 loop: CASSFSSGGSYEQYF. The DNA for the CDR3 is TGTGCCAGCAGCTTTTCTAGCGGGGGGTCCTACGAGCAGTACTTC.

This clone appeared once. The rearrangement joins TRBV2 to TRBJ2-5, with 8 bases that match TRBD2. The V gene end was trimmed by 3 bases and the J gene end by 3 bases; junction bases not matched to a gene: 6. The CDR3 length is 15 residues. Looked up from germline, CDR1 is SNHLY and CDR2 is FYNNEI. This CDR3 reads CASSDPRGVKETQYF. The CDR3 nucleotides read TGTGCCAGCAGTGACCCGCGGGGGGTGAAAGAGACCCAGTACTTC.

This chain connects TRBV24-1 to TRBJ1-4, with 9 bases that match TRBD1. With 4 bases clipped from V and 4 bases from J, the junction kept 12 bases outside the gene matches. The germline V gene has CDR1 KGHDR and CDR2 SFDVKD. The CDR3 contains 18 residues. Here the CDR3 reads CATSDTTGQGGFNEKLFF. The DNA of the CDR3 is TGTGCCACCAGTGACACGACGGGACAGGGTGGTTTTAATGAAAAACTGTTTTTT.

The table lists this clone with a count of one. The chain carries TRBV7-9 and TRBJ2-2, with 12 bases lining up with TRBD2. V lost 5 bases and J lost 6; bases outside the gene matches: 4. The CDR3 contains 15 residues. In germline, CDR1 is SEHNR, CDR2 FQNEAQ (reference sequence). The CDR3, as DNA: TGTGCCAGCAGCCCTAGCGGGGGGGGCGCCGGGGAGCTGTTTTTT. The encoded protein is CASSPSGGGAGELFF.

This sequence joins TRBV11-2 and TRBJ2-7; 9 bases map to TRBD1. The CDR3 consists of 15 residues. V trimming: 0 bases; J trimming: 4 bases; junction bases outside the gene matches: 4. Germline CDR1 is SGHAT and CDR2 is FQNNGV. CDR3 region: CASSLEPGQGYEQYF. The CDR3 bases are TGTGCCAGCAGCTTAGAACCGGGACAGGGTTACGAGCAGTACTTC. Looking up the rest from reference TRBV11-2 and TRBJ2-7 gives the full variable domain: EAGVAQSPRYKIIEKRQSVAFWCNPISGHATLYWYQQILGQGPKLLIQFQNNGVVDDSQLPKDRFSAERLKGVDSTLKIQPAKLEDSAVYLCASSLEPGQGYEQYFGPGTRLTVT.

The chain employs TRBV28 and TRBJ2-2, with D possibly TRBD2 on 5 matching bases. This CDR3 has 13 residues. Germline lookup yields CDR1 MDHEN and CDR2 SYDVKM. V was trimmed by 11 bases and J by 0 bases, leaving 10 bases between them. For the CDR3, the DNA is TGTGCCTTATACGGGGCGAACACCGGGGAGCTGTTTTTT. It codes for CALYGANTGELFF.

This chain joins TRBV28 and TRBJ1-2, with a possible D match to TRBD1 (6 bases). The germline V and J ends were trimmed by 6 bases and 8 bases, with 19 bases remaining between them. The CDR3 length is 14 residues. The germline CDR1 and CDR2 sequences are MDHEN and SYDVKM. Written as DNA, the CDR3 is TGTGCCAGCAGATCGGGGGGGCTGAAATACGGCTACACCTTC. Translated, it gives CASRSGGLKYGYTF.

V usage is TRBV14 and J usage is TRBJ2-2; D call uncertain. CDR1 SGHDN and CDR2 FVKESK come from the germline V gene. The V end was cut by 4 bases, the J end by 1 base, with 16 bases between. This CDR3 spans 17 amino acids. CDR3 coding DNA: TGTGCCAGCAGCCTTATATCGGCGTACAGGAACACCGGGGAGCTGTTTTTT. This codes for CASSLISAYRNTGELFF.

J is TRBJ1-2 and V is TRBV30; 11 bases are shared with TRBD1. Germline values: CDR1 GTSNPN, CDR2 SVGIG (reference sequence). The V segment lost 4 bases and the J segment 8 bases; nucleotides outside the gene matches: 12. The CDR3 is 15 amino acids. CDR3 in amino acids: CAWIGRDRGVWGYTF. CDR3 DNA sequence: TGTGCCTGGATCGGTCGGGACAGGGGGGTATGGGGCTACACCTTC.

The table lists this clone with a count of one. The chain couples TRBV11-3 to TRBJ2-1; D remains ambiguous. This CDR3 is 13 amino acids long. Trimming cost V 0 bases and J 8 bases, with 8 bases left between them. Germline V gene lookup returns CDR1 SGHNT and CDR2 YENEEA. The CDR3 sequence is CASSLDRTDEQFF. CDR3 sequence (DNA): TGTGCCAGCAGCTTAGATCGTACTGATGAGCAGTTCTTC.

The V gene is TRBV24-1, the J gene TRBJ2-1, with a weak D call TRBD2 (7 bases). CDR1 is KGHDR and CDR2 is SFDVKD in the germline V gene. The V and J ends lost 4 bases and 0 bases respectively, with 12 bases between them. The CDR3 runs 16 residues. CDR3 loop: CATSDAAGASYNEQFF. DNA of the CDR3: TGTGCCACCAGTGACGCCGCGGGGGCCTCCTACAATGAGCAGTTCTTC.

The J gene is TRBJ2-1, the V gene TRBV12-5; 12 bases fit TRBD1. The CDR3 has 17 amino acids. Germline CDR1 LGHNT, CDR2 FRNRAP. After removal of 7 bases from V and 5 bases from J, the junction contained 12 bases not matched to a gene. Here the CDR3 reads CASAPGTGGFRDNEQFF. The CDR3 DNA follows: TGTGCTAGTGCCCCTGGGACAGGGGGCTTCCGAGACAATGAGCAGTTCTTC.